One and the same sample provided the 31 T cell receptor beta chains below, sequenced in a study of cytotoxic CD8 clonotypes in ibrutinib-treated CLL. Using immunoSEQ multiplex PCR, the repertoire was profiled, and TCRdb retains in-frame clones only, with some absent. This sample has 130,000 to 150,000 clones, with over 60% found just once. The sample was PBMCs, taken after 12 months of ibrutinib treatment. The receptor source for this set is a human donor with chronic lymphocytic leukemia.

The chain is built from TRBV19 and TRBJ2-3, with D perhaps assigned TRBD1 or TRBD2 (5 bases each). The CDR3 consists of 15 residues. V shed 3 bases and J shed 1 base, with 11 bases lying between them. CDR1 and CDR2 (germline): LNHDA, SQIVND (reference sequence). CDR3 nucleotides: TGTGCCAGTAGTATGGGACCGATGGGCACAGATACGCAGTATTTT. This sequence encodes CASSMGPMGTDTQYF.

The genes are TRBV7-9 and TRBJ2-1; 13 positions match TRBD2. After removal of 1 base from V and 2 bases from J, the junction contained 2 bases not matched to a gene. This CDR3 contains 17 residues. CDR1 and CDR2 from the germline V gene are SEHNR and FQNEAQ (reference sequence). CDR3 nucleotide sequence: TGTGCCAGCAGCTTAGGGACTAGCGGGAGTCCCTACAATGAGCAGTTCTTC. Encoded protein: CASSLGTSGSPYNEQFF.

The genes are TRBV7-3 and TRBJ2-7, with 7 positions matching TRBD2. V shed 4 bases, J shed 2 bases, and the junction held 2 bases outside the gene matches. This CDR3 comprises 13 residues. CDR1 is SGHTA and CDR2 is FQGTGA in the germline V gene. The CDR3 DNA sequence: TGTGCCAGCAGCTCGGGGGGAACCTACGAGCAGTACTTC. Protein product: CASSSGGTYEQYF.

This chain connects TRBV4-1 to TRBJ1-4; TRBD1 matches 8 bases. Germline-derived CDR1 and CDR2 are MGHRA and YSYEKL. The junction had 3 bases not matched to a gene; V was cut back by 3 bases and J by 0 bases. The CDR3 runs to 16 residues. The CDR3 DNA is TGCGCCAGCAGCCATGTACAGGGGGCAACTAATGAAAAACTGTTTTTT. As protein: CASSHVQGATNEKLFF.

The chain combines TRBV29-1 with TRBJ1-4, with TRBD1 matching 7 bases. The CDR3 has 17 amino acids. V shed 6 bases, J shed 3 bases, and the junction held 16 bases outside the gene matches. Germline lookup yields CDR1 SQVTM and CDR2 ANQGSEA. DNA of the CDR3: TGCAGCGTCCAAGGGTGGCAGGGGGAAAAGGCTAATGAAAAACTGTTTTTT. Translation gives CSVQGWQGEKANEKLFF.

A single count supports this clone. The J gene is TRBJ2-7, the V gene TRBV11-1; TRBD2 aligns across 12 bases. The V segment lost 7 bases and the J segment 0 bases; nucleotides outside the gene matches: 4. The CDR3 is 15 amino acids. Germline CDR1 SGHAT, CDR2 FQDESV (reference sequence). CDR3 DNA: TGTGCCAGCAAGATGGGACTAGCGGGCTCCTACGAGCAGTACTTC. Translating it yields CASKMGLAGSYEQYF.

In its sample, this clone was seen once. V usage is TRBV19 and J usage is TRBJ2-1; 13 positions match TRBD2. The CDR3 length is 17 residues. With 3 bases clipped from V and 3 bases from J, the junction kept 5 bases outside the gene matches. Germline V lookup: CDR1 LNHDA, CDR2 SQIVND (reference sequence). Written as DNA, the CDR3 is TGTGCCAGTAGTATCCGACTAGCGGGAGGCCACTACAATGAGCAGTTCTTC. It encodes CASSIRLAGGHYNEQFF. The entire variable domain, with the rest obtained from reference TRBV19 and TRBJ2-1, is as follows: DGGITQSPKYLFRKEGQNVTLSCEQNLNHDAMYWYRQDPGQGLRLIYYSQIVNDFQKGDIAEGYSVSREKKESFPLTVTSAQKNPTAFYLCASSIRLAGGHYNEQFFGPGTRLTVL.

This chain uses TRBV2 with TRBJ2-7; TRBD1 matches 8 bases. CDR1 and CDR2 (germline): SNHLY, FYNNEI. Trimming cost V 0 bases and J 3 bases; bases outside gene matches: 4. The CDR3 runs to 15 residues. The CDR3 coding sequence is TGTGCCAGCAGTGAAGCTAGGACAGGGTTCTACGAGCAGTACTTC. This translates into CASSEARTGFYEQYF.

The chain couples TRBV4-3 to TRBJ1-5; D call uncertain. The germline V and J ends were trimmed by 2 bases and 4 bases, with 15 bases remaining between them. The CDR3 is 16 residues long. The V gene's germline CDR1 is LGHNA and CDR2 YSLEER. Written as DNA, the CDR3 is TGCGCCAGCAGCCAATCGTATCGCAAGGAAAATCAGCCCCAGCATTTT. Residues: CASSQSYRKENQPQHF.

The V and J genes are TRBV6-5 and TRBJ1-5, with D uncertain. This CDR3 is 15 amino acids long. Germline CDR1 reads MNHEY; CDR2 reads SVGAGI. The V end was cut by 6 bases, the J end by 4 bases, with 16 bases between. Written as DNA, the CDR3 is TGTGCCAGCAGCCTCCTTCGGGGTGGGAATCAGCCCCAGCATTTT. Its translation: CASSLLRGGNQPQHF.

The V call is TRBV11-2, the J call TRBJ1-5, with 7 bases aligning to TRBD1. The CDR3 has 14 residues. Germline CDR1 reads SGHAT; CDR2 reads FQNNGV. V shed 7 bases and J 4 bases; nucleotides not matched to a gene: 7. CDR3 sequence reads: CASKRTGNNQPQHF. DNA for the CDR3: TGTGCCAGCAAAAGGACAGGCAATAATCAGCCCCAGCATTTT.

The gene calls are TRBV7-2 and TRBJ2-4; 11 nucleotides match TRBD2. Germline V gene lookup returns CDR1 SGHTA and CDR2 FQGNSA. Trimming at V came to 6 bases and at J to 8 bases, leaving 9 bases not matched to a gene. The CDR3 runs 15 residues. CDR3 DNA sequence: TGTGCCAGCAGTCGTAGCGGGAGGGCCGGGGACATTCAGTACTTC. Protein sequence: CASSRSGRAGDIQYF.

This clone occurred a few times. The CDR3 DNA reads as TGTGCCAGCAGCTTATTACTTGGCGGCGACAGGTCGAGCTACACCTTC. It translates to CASSLLLGGDRSSYTF. The rearrangement joins TRBV7-9 to TRBJ1-2, with a weak D call TRBD1 (6 bases). Germline-derived CDR1 and CDR2 are SEHNR and FQNEAQ (reference sequence). CDR3 length: 16 residues. The V end lost 2 bases, the J end lost 9 bases, and 22 bases lay between the germline ends.

The CDR3 loop is CASSPEVPGEQYF. CDR3 in DNA: TGTGCCAGCAGCCCGGAGGTTCCTGGCGAGCAGTACTTC. This chain uses TRBV7-6 with TRBJ2-7; a possible D gene is TRBD2 (5 bases). Germline V gene lookup returns CDR1 SGHVS and CDR2 FNYEAQ. The CDR3 contains 13 residues. V dropped 5 bases and J dropped 6 bases, with 14 bases sitting between them.

This clone was seen a single time. V is TRBV25-1 and J is TRBJ2-3; D could derive from TRBD1 or TRBD2 (6 bases each). Trimming pared 6 bases from V and 4 bases from J, leaving 17 bases between. CDR3 length: 15 amino acids. The germline V gene has CDR1 MGHDK and CDR2 SYGVNS. DNA for the CDR3: TGTGCCAGCAGGGTGGGGGGCGTTTTCTCAGATACGCAGTATTTT. Residues: CASRVGGVFSDTQYF.

The V call is TRBV5-5, the J call TRBJ2-7, with 8 bases fitting TRBD1. The CDR3 loop spans 15 amino acids. Losses at the gene ends were 2 bases for V and 2 bases for J; bases not matched to a gene: 6. Germline CDR1 reads SGHKS; CDR2 reads YYEKEE (reference sequence). The CDR3 reads CASSFIGTGTYEQYF. Written as DNA, the CDR3 is TGTGCCAGCAGCTTTATAGGGACAGGAACCTACGAGCAGTACTTC.

This clone was observed many times. The rearrangement joins TRBV19 to TRBJ1-4, with D possibly matching TRBD1 (5 bases). From germline, CDR1 is LNHDA and CDR2 SQIVND (reference sequence). Trimming removed 8 bases at V and 5 bases at J, with 15 bases between. The length of the CDR3 is 14 residues. The CDR3 here is CASAPGGKNEKLFF. The CDR3 nucleotides are TGTGCCAGTGCCCCCGGGGGGAAGAATGAAAAACTGTTTTTT.

V and J are TRBV9 and TRBJ2-1; possibly TRBD2 for D (5 bases). CDR3 length: 16 amino acids. CDR1 is SGDLS, CDR2 YYNGEE, per germline. The V gene lost 4 bases and the J gene lost 1 base, with 15 bases spanning the gap. The CDR3 nucleotides read TGTGCCAGCAGCACTCCCGCGGGCGTATCCTACAATGAGCAGTTCTTC. Its translation is CASSTPAGVSYNEQFF.

This chain uses TRBV7-2 with TRBJ2-4; D not certain. Germline V gene sequence: CDR1 SGHTA, CDR2 FQGNSA. The CDR3 extends over 11 amino acids. Trimming took off 4 bases at V and 9 bases at J, with 7 bases between the two ends. This chain's CDR3 is CASSSLGIQYF. CDR3 bases: TGTGCCAGCAGCTCTCTTGGCATTCAGTACTTC. Full variable domain (rest looked up from reference TRBV7-2 and TRBJ2-4): GAGVSQSPSNKVTEKGKDVELRCDPISGHTALYWYRQSLGQGLEFLIYFQGNSAPDKSGLPSDRFSAERTGGSVSTLTIQRTQQEDSAVYLCASSSLGIQYFGAGTRLSVL.

This sequence joins TRBV5-6 and TRBJ2-6; 7 bases are a match to TRBD1. CDR1 and CDR2 (germline): SGHDT, YYEEEE. CDR3 length: 17 residues. Losses at the gene ends were 4 bases for V and 2 bases for J; bases not matched to a gene: 9. The CDR3 reads CASSRQGERAGANVLTF. The CDR3 coding sequence is TGTGCCAGCAGCCGACAGGGTGAACGGGCTGGGGCCAACGTCCTGACTTTC.

V is TRBV30 and J is TRBJ1-5, with D maybe TRBD1 (6 bases). The CDR3 is made up of 14 amino acids. The germline CDR1 and CDR2 sequences are GTSNPN and SVGIG (reference sequence). Trimming stripped 1 base from V and 7 bases from J, with 14 bases between. CDR3 coding DNA: TGTGCCTGGAGTGAGGGGGGTCGGGAGCAGCCCCAGCATTTT. Protein product: CAWSEGGREQPQHF.

The chain has TRBV4-2 and TRBJ2-2, with D tentatively TRBD2 (5 bases). Germline assignment: CDR1 LGHNA and CDR2 YNFKEQ. V gave up 5 bases and J gave up 4 bases, with 14 bases separating them. The CDR3 loop spans 15 amino acids. CDR3 amino acids: CASSSGERSTGELFF. Written as DNA, the CDR3 is TGTGCCAGCAGCAGTGGGGAGAGGAGCACCGGGGAGCTGTTTTTT.

The chain has TRBV11-2 and TRBJ1-3; D is unclear. Looked up from germline, CDR1 is SGHAT and CDR2 is FQNNGV. This CDR3 is 14 amino acids long. With 1 base removed from V and 2 bases from J, the gap between germline ends came to 6 bases. The CDR3 region is CASSLAGAGNTIYF. CDR3 DNA sequence: TGTGCCAGCAGCTTAGCCGGGGCTGGAAACACCATATATTTT.

The V call is TRBV7-3, the J call TRBJ2-2; 14 bases are a match to TRBD2. Germline CDR1 is SGHTA and CDR2 is FQGTGA. The CDR3 sequence is 18 residues long. The ends lost 5 bases at V and 3 bases at J; junction bases unmatched: 8. The CDR3 coding sequence is TGTGCCAGCAGCCCCCAAGGGACTAGCGGGAGCCACACCGGGGAGCTGTTTTTT. This encodes CASSPQGTSGSHTGELFF.

The chain links TRBV5-1 to TRBJ1-1, with 7 bases identical to TRBD1. CDR1 and CDR2 from the germline V gene are SGHRS and YFSETQ. V lost 0 bases and J lost 11; bases outside the gene matches: 4. The CDR3 totals 12 residues. CDR3 bases: TGCGCCAGCAGCTTGGCAGGGGGGGTTGCTTTCTTT. This encodes CASSLAGGVAFF. Based on the CDR3 plus reference TRBV5-1 and TRBJ1-1, the full variable domain is KAGVTQTPRYLIKTRGQQVTLSCSPISGHRSVSWYQQTPGQGLQFLFEYFSETQRNKGNFPGRFSGRQFSNSRSEMNVSTLELGDSALYLCASSLAGGVAFFGQGTRLTVV.

The chain carries TRBV6-5 and TRBJ2-7; D is possibly TRBD1 (6 bases). The V end was cut by 4 bases, the J end by 2 bases, with 15 bases between. The CDR3 runs to 15 residues. Per germline, CDR1 MNHEY and CDR2 SVGAGI. As DNA, the CDR3 is TGTGCCAGCAGTTCCGACCGGACAGTCGCCTACGAGCAGTACTTC. Its translation: CASSSDRTVAYEQYF.

The rearrangement joins TRBV7-8 to TRBJ2-3; D call uncertain. The CDR3 is made up of 15 amino acids. Trimming shortened V by 1 base and J by 3 bases, and 11 bases separated the two germline ends. CDR1 and CDR2 from the germline V gene are SGHVS and FQNEAQ. The CDR3 DNA is TGTGCCAGCAGCTTAGTTGGGTCTTGGACAGATACGCAGTATTTT. Translating gives CASSLVGSWTDTQYF.

J is TRBJ2-1 and V is TRBV6-1; the D gene is possibly TRBD2 (5 bases). The CDR3 covers 15 residues. V lost 6 bases to trimming and J lost 1 base, with 13 bases between them. Looked up from germline, CDR1 is MNHNS and CDR2 is SASEGT. The CDR3 here is CASRTTRGSYNEQFF. The CDR3 DNA reads TGTGCCAGCAGGACTACTAGAGGGTCCTACAATGAGCAGTTCTTC.

The rearrangement links TRBV19 to TRBJ2-5, with a possible D match to TRBD1 (6 bases). Germline V lookup: CDR1 LNHDA, CDR2 SQIVND (reference sequence). V lost 7 bases, J lost 0 bases, and 15 bases lay in between. There are 15 residues in the CDR3. The CDR3 bases are TGTGCCAGTACCCCAGGGGTTGGGTACCAAGAGACCCAGTACTTC. It is translated as CASTPGVGYQETQYF. Drawing the rest from reference TRBV19 and TRBJ2-5, the complete variable domain is DGGITQSPKYLFRKEGQNVTLSCEQNLNHDAMYWYRQDPGQGLRLIYYSQIVNDFQKGDIAEGYSVSREKKESFPLTVTSAQKNPTAFYLCASTPGVGYQETQYFGPGTRLLVL.

This clone has a handful of counts. The V and J genes are TRBV6-5 and TRBJ2-1; weak D call: TRBD2 (6 bases). The V and J ends lost 6 bases and 12 bases respectively, with 15 bases between them. This CDR3 contains 12 residues. The germline V gene has CDR1 MNHEY and CDR2 SVGAGI. In DNA form, the CDR3 reads TGTGCCAGCAGATCCCCGGCGGGACGGCAGTTCTTC. The encoded protein is CASRSPAGRQFF.

The J gene is TRBJ2-3, the V gene TRBV2; TRBD1 or TRBD2 may be the D gene (5 bases each). The CDR3 has 17 amino acids. Germline V lookup: CDR1 SNHLY, CDR2 FYNNEI. Trimming took off 6 bases at V and 0 bases at J, with 19 bases between the two ends. CDR3 in amino acids: CASSGDVGWDSTDTQYF. The CDR3 coding sequence is TGTGCCAGCAGCGGGGACGTAGGTTGGGATAGCACAGATACGCAGTATTTT.